This T cell receptor (beta chain) was recovered during a study of regulatory T cells in long-lasting Graves disease. Time point meaning: newly diagnosed GD, antithyroid drugs for less than 3 months. RNA from PBMCs was the source of the TCR library. The germline V gene encodes CDR1 MNHEY and CDR2 SVGEGT. V lost 8 bases to trimming and J lost 4 bases, with 14 bases between them. The CDR3 has 13 amino acids. Sequencing libraries for TCR beta were prepared with iRepertoire HTBI primers and Arm-PCR of CDR3 regions. One entry per CDR3 protein, called by TCRdb with MiXCR from the multiplex PCR reads. The sample lists around 480,000 distinct CDR3 sequences, about 16% occurring once. These data were also filed under a second study, of T cells in Graves' hyperthyroidism and ophthalmopathy. That report notes: Most clonotypes expanded in the thyroid (above 0.001) were also present in blood.

The receptor was isolated from a woman aged 40-65 years with Graves disease. This sample comprised peripheral blood mononuclear cells (PBMCs), obtained at new diagnosis, from a patient treated with antithyroid drugs. The V and J genes are TRBV6-2 or TRBV6-3 and TRBJ1-1; D gene unclear. CDR3 amino acids: CASAKRGSTEAFF. DNA for the CDR3: TGTGCCAGCGCTAAGCGGGGAAGCACTGAAGCTTTCTTT.